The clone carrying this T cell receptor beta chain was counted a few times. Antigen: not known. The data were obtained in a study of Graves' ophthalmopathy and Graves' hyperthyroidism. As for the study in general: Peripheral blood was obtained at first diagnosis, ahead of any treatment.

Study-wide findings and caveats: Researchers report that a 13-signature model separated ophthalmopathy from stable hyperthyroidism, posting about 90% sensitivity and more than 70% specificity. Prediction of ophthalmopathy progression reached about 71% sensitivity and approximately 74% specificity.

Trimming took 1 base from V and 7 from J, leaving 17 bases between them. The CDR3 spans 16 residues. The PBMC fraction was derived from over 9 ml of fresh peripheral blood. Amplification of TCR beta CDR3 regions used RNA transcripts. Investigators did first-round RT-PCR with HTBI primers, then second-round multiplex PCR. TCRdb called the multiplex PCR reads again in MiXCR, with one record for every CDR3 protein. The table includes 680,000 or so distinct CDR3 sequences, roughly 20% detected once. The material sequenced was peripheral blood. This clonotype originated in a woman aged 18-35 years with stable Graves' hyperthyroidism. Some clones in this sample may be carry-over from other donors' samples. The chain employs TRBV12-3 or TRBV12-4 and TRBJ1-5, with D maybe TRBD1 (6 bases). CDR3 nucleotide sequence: TGTGCCAGCAGTTTAGGGATAGGGGGGGCCGGGCAGCCCCAGCATTTT. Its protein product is CASSLGIGGAGQPQHF.